This T cell receptor (beta chain) is from a study of blood T cell repertoires in COVID-19. Whole-study context: There were acute and convalescent COVID-19 samples, and they came from the United States, Italy and Spain. T cells, B-cell-depleted T cells, or PBMCs provided the cDNA or gDNA that served as material.

From germline, CDR1 is MRHNA and CDR2 SNTAGT. The CDR3 sequence is 15 residues long. Trimming removed 6 bases from V and 2 bases from J; junction bases left unmatched: 10. Original handling: Reference gene primer amplification in the assay estimated nucleated cell counts. Sequencing was performed with immunoSEQ multiplex PCR; in TCRdb, only in-frame clones are kept and a portion is missing. V, J and clone size were drawn from that table, and D and trimming were deduced from the DNA. The sample lists 180,000 or so clones; about 75% were seen once. The sample was peripheral blood. The chain is built from TRBV6-4 and TRBJ2-7; 7 nucleotides agree with TRBD2. The source is a woman aged 45-65 years with active or convalescent COVID-19. The CDR3 sequence: CASRGVWTRTYEQYF. The CDR3 DNA reads TGTGCCAGCAGGGGGGTTTGGACTAGGACCTACGAGCAGTACTTC.